The present TCR beta chain was sequenced within a study of shared clonotypes between healthy human individuals (dated by TCRdb to about 2020). About the investigation overall: Three men and a couple of women, aged 18 to 49 years, made up the cohort. Blood TCR repertoires of 5 or 6 healthy adults were deeply sequenced to estimate repertoire size and the extent of clonotype sharing between individuals. Leukapheresis yielded between about 0.94 and 8.9 billion PBMCs per donor. To increase sequencing depth and limit assay-specific biases, TCR repertoire library preparation and sequencing were carried out by different laboratories using diverse techniques.

Remarks on this clone: No antigen is known for it. No much larger clone exists at a distance of one base, and base qualities are not known.

Overall study results and their limits: Sampling was restricted to blood, and TCR repertoires in tissue are likely to differ from TCR repertoires in blood. Based on pairwise subsampling, the degree of clonotype sharing among donors was expected to be affected by sequencing depth. The small number of donors limited the genetic and exposure-history diversity represented.

Using the deep immunoSEQ assay, multiplex PCR amplified TCR CDR3 regions from genomic DNA. Extracted genomic DNA from each cell subset was spread evenly across all wells of several immunoSEQ 96-well plates, with each plate serving as a replicate. For unsorted PBMC, each replicate PCR was loaded with approximately 0.3 ug genomic DNA, equivalent to about 30,000 T cell genomes. Ten immunoSEQ deep assay plates were used to sequence unsorted PBMC genomic DNA. Purified libraries were measured with a Qubit 3.0 fluorometer, size-checked on a Bioanalyzer 2100, and measured again with the KAPA Library Quantification kit. Every immunoSEQ 96-well plate was sequenced on a separate single-read 150-cycle Illumina NextSeq 550 flow cell. From the authors' description of their analysis: Because only junctional sequences without quality scores were contained in the immunoSEQ output, filtering matching that applied to full-length reads could not be performed. To assign V/J genes and CDR3, sequences were annotated against IMGT germline references using PyIR, a Python wrapper for IgBLAST v1.9. Reads were filtered out if the reads had weak V/J assignments (E-value above 1e-6), no CDR3, stop codons, out-of-frame junctions, or ambiguous translated residues. V3J clonotypes were defined as sequences sharing an identical inferred V gene, J gene, and CDR3 amino acid sequence. To compute the percentage overlap between repertoires, the number of shared unique clonotypes was divided by the size of the smaller repertoire. Repertoire richness was assessed with RTK rarefaction, the Chao1 estimator, and Recon v2.1 estimates of unobserved clonotypes. TCRdb stores this immuneACCESS table with in-frame sequences only. Part of the clones is absent; in the studies checked, under half of the shortfall reflects unresolved V genes, and no reason is known for the rest. D and trimming were read from the DNA, whereas the V and J calls and clone size are those reported in that table. Present in this sample are about 530,000 clones, around 79% of which were seen just once. The top ten hold roughly an eighth of the sample.

Donors were healthy HIV-negative adults with no recently reported acute infections or vaccinations. Every donor was a Caucasian adult residing in Nashville, Tennessee, USA. For unsorted samples, approximately 89 million PBMCs were counted, and genomic DNA was extracted using the QIAamp DNA Blood Mini kit. After blood collection by leukapheresis, PBMCs were isolated using Ficoll-Histopaque density gradient centrifugation and then cryopreserved in the vapor phase of liquid nitrogen. The germline V gene supplies CDR1 MNHEY and CDR2 SVGAGI. The CDR3 spans 15 residues, from the cysteine through the phenylalanine. Left in the record is the CDR3 DNA by itself, 45 bases read in frame from the first base. V and J lose 5 bases and 4 bases, and a span of 15 bases separates them.

The sequence joins TRBV6-5 to TRBJ1-3, with TRBD1 tentatively as D gene (5 bases match). The TCR comes from a woman aged 40 to 55 in good health. Some clones in this sample may be carry-over from other donors' samples. Material: PBMCs. The sequence in DNA is TGTGCCAGCAGTCAGCAAACAGGTTTCGGAAACACCATATATTTT. It encodes CASSQQTGFGNTIYF.